The T cell receptor beta chain described here comes from a study of shared clonotypes between healthy human individuals. In the source study's methods: From ImmunoSEQ came sequences covering only the junction and carrying no quality scores, so filtering differed. Clones were sequenced by immunoSEQ multiplex PCR, and TCRdb holds only the in-frame ones, with some missing. V and J calls and clone size are those listed in that table; D and trimming were worked out from the DNA. The sample holds some 2.4 million clones, approximately 93% seen once. None of the donors, who were healthy HIV-negative adults, had recently had acute infections or vaccinations. Both subsets, CD45RA+ naive and CD45RA-negative memory, were split from the CD4+ cells. This TCR came from a man aged 18 to 29 in good health. Some clones in this sample may be carry-over from other donors' samples. Sequencing was done on a sample of naive CD4+ T cells from PBMCs. Subset in this sample: CD45RA+ positively selected.

The CDR3 coding sequence is TGTGCCAGCAGCTCCGCTACCACCATGAACACTGAAGCTTTCTTT. Translation gives CASSSATTMNTEAFF. The chain couples TRBV5-4 to TRBJ1-1, with D unclear. With 3 bases removed from V and 0 bases from J, the gap between germline ends came to 12 bases. Germline CDR1 SGHNT, CDR2 YYREEE (reference sequence). The CDR3 runs 15 residues. Together with reference TRBV5-4 and TRBJ1-1, the CDR3 gives the full variable domain: ETGVTQSPTHLIKTRGQQVTLRCSSQSGHNTVSWYQQALGQGPQFIFQYYREEENGRGNFPPRFSGLQFPNYSSELNVNALELDDSALYLCASSSATTMNTEAFFGQGTRLTVV.